Below are 14 T cell receptor beta chains sequenced from a single sample in a study of blood T cell repertoires in COVID-19. Only in-frame clones appear in the TCRdb table, and some are missing; sequencing was by immunoSEQ multiplex PCR. Here the sample spans about 21,000 clones, 80% to 95% being singletons. The specimen sequenced was peripheral blood. Receptors originate from a woman in her forties or fifties with active COVID-19.

V and J are TRBV6-5 and TRBJ2-7; 11 positions match TRBD2. J lost 4 bases, V lost 7 bases, and 6 bases had no gene match. Per germline, CDR1 MNHEY and CDR2 SVGAGI. The CDR3 has 14 amino acids. This CDR3 reads CASTPASGGYEQYF. The CDR3 nucleotides are TGTGCCAGCACCCCGGCTAGCGGGGGGTACGAGCAGTACTTC.

This clone was observed a handful of times. The chain joins TRBV7-9 to TRBJ2-1, with 9 nucleotides matching TRBD1. This CDR3 comprises 18 residues. CDR1 SEHNR and CDR2 FQNEAQ come from the germline V gene (reference sequence). The junction had 10 bases not matched to a gene; V was cut back by 0 bases and J by 4 bases. CDR3 in amino acids: CASSLALPDRGSYNEQFF. The CDR3 DNA is TGTGCCAGCAGCTTAGCGCTCCCGGACAGGGGTTCATACAATGAGCAGTTCTTC.

This rearrangement joins TRBV5-1 to TRBJ2-7, with 7 nucleotides matching TRBD1. Germline assignment: CDR1 SGHRS and CDR2 YFSETQ. The CDR3 sequence is 15 residues long. V shed 5 bases, J shed 2 bases, and the junction held 10 bases outside the gene matches. The CDR3 DNA sequence: TGCGCCAGCAGTTCTGGACAGGCGACCACCTACGAGCAGTACTTC. It yields the protein CASSSGQATTYEQYF.

The genes are TRBV28 and TRBJ1-5; 8 bases map to TRBD1. The V gene's germline CDR1 is MDHEN and CDR2 SYDVKM. V was clipped by 8 bases and J by 5 bases; unmatched bases: 5. The CDR3 length is 13 residues. CDR3 protein: CASGQQGDQPQHF. CDR3 sequence (DNA): TGTGCCAGCGGACAACAGGGGGATCAGCCCCAGCATTTT. Full variable domain (missing parts from reference TRBV28 and TRBJ1-5): DVKVTQSSRYLVKRTGEKVFLECVQDMDHENMFWYRQDPGLGLRLIYFSYDVKMKEKGDIPEGYSVSREKKERFSLILESASTNQTSMYLCASGQQGDQPQHFGDGTRLSIL.

This chain links TRBV15 with TRBJ2-1; a possible D gene is TRBD1 (5 bases). CDR3 size: 15 residues. With 0 bases removed from V and 4 bases from J, the gap between germline ends came to 10 bases. CDR1 and CDR2 (germline): LNHNV, YYDKDF (reference sequence). CDR3: CATSRDRQGYNEQFF. CDR3 coding DNA: TGTGCCACCAGCAGAGATCGGCAGGGATACAATGAGCAGTTCTTC.

The rearrangement joins TRBV27 to TRBJ2-7; D is possibly TRBD2 (6 bases). The CDR3 contains 14 residues. Trimming stripped 5 bases from V and 2 bases from J, with 13 bases between. Germline CDR1 MNHEY, CDR2 SMNVEV (reference sequence). CDR3 protein: CASSTAGSTYEQYF. The CDR3 DNA reads as TGTGCCAGCAGTACGGCGGGATCCACCTACGAGCAGTACTTC.

This clone was detected only a few times. The V gene is TRBV19, the J gene TRBJ2-1; no definite D call. The CDR3 is 14 residues long. Looked up from germline, CDR1 is LNHDA and CDR2 is SQIVND (reference sequence). V lost 8 bases, J lost 0 bases, and 11 bases lay in between. CDR3 in amino acids: CASGGARSYNEQFF. CDR3 in DNA: TGTGCCAGTGGCGGTGCTCGCTCCTACAATGAGCAGTTCTTC.

CDR3 nucleotide sequence: TGTGCCGCAGGGCGGACAGACCTTCAGCCCCAGCATTTT. Amino acid sequence: CAAGRTDLQPQHF. The genes are TRBV6-5 and TRBJ1-5; a weak D match, TRBD1 (6 bases). The germline gives CDR1 MNHEY, CDR2 SVGAGI. The CDR3 covers 13 residues. V was shortened by 11 bases and J by 6 bases, with 17 bases between the two germline ends.

The rearrangement links TRBV15 to TRBJ1-2, with D uncertain. Trimming took 0 bases from V and 4 from J, leaving 12 bases between them. The CDR3 covers 15 residues. Germline lookup yields CDR1 LNHNV and CDR2 YYDKDF (reference sequence). The CDR3 reads CATSRDYRSPYGYTF. In nucleotides, the CDR3 is TGTGCCACCAGCAGAGATTATAGAAGCCCCTATGGCTACACCTTC.

This clone was observed a single time. The chain carries TRBV9 and TRBJ2-1; 15 positions agree with TRBD2. The CDR3 covers 19 residues. The V gene's germline CDR1 is SGDLS and CDR2 YYNGEE. V lost 4 bases and J lost 4; bases outside the gene matches: 12. The CDR3: CASSPGTSGGWGTYNEQFF. The CDR3 DNA reads TGTGCCAGCAGCCCCGGGACTAGCGGGGGGTGGGGTACTTACAATGAGCAGTTCTTC.

V and J are TRBV13 and TRBJ2-2, with a weak D call TRBD2 (6 bases). In germline, CDR1 is PRHDT, CDR2 FYEKMQ (reference sequence). With 4 bases removed from V and 3 bases from J, the gap between germline ends came to 9 bases. This CDR3 is 14 amino acids long. In nucleotides, the CDR3 is TGTGCCAGCAGCTCGGAGGGGTACACCGGGGAGCTGTTTTTT. This sequence encodes CASSSEGYTGELFF.

The chain joins TRBV15 to TRBJ1-4; D is possibly TRBD1 (5 bases). The CDR3 is 15 residues long. The V gene lost 1 base and the J gene lost 8 bases, with 14 bases spanning the gap. Germline lookup yields CDR1 LNHNV and CDR2 YYDKDF (reference sequence). The CDR3 here is CATSRGGPAGEKLFF. In DNA form, the CDR3 reads TGTGCCACCAGCAGAGGGGGCCCAGCTGGGGAAAAACTGTTTTTT. The full variable domain, completed using reference TRBV15 and TRBJ1-4, is DAMVIQNPRYQVTQFGKPVTLSCSQTLNHNVMYWYQQKSSQAPKLLFHYYDKDFNNEADTPDNFQSRRPNTSFCFLDIRSPGLGDTAMYLCATSRGGPAGEKLFFGSGTQLSVL.

This rearrangement joins TRBV2 to TRBJ2-6; D not resolved. Germline V gene data show CDR1 as SNHLY and CDR2 as FYNNEI. The CDR3 runs to 13 residues. Trimming removed 6 bases at V and 2 bases at J, with 5 bases between. CDR3 nucleotides: TGTGCCAGCAGAGTAGCTGGGGCCAACGTCCTGACTTTC. Protein: CASRVAGANVLTF.

The rearrangement joins TRBV25-1 to TRBJ1-1; 8 nucleotides agree with TRBD1. In germline, CDR1 is MGHDK, CDR2 SYGVNS. The ends lost 4 bases at V and 4 bases at J; junction bases unmatched: 5. The length of the CDR3 is 14 residues. CDR3 residues: CASSADRGSTEAFF. The CDR3 region has the DNA TGTGCCAGCAGTGCCGACAGGGGTAGCACTGAAGCTTTCTTT.